This TCR beta chain appears in the sequencing data of a study of T cells after yellow fever vaccination. To note about this clonotype: The antigen is not known.

J lost 2 bases, V lost 3 bases, and 4 bases had no gene match. The germline CDR1 and CDR2 sequences are MNHEY and SMNVEV (reference sequence). This CDR3 spans 16 amino acids. Study-level findings and limits: Some clonotypes, a small share, were shared between CD4 and CD8 compartments.

TCR cDNA was made by 5'RACE template switching, adding a universal primer site and UMIs. From the 5' RACE reads, TCRdb called clonotypes with MiXCR, one entry per CDR3 protein. The repertoire holds some 350,000 distinct CDR3 sequences, with approximately 10% as singletons. Sequencing used PBMCs, obtained on the day of the first yellow fever vaccination. This receptor was taken from a young man who received the YFV17D yellow fever vaccine. The chain employs TRBV27 and TRBJ2-2; 9 nucleotides line up with TRBD1. The CDR3 sequence is CASSFWGQGNTGELFF. The DNA for the CDR3 is TGTGCCAGCAGTTTCTGGGGACAGGGTAACACCGGGGAGCTGTTTTTT.